This TCR beta chain emerged from a study (dated by TCRdb to the mid-2010s). The CDR3 runs 11 amino acids, cysteine and phenylalanine included. The sequence is cut down to CDR3 DNA, 33 bases in frame from base 1. Per the germline V gene (reference sequence), DFQATT is the CDR1 and SNEGSKA is the CDR2. This clonotype was found many times. Its binding antigen is unknown. No quality values exist for individual bases; no much larger clone is one base distant. Libraries were constructed by RT-PCR. Sequencing relied on an Illumina MiSeq. The public sequencing data were trimmed at Q25 with fastp and processed into clonotypes with MiXCR by TCRdb, which kept only in-frame beta chains. Identical CDR3 protein sequences are pooled into one entry, listed with their most common genes and DNA. The sample contains almost 700,000 distinct CDR3 sequences, approximately 15% of them found a single time. 3.6% of the sample is held by the ten biggest clonotypes.

Sequences were obtained from memory CD4+ T cells from blood. The TCR originated in a female donor in good health, serving as a healthy control. The receptor chain draws on TRBV20-1 and TRBJ1-1; the D gene is perhaps TRBD1, from 6 matching bases. CDR3 sequence: CSVQGDTEAFF. DNA sequence: TGCAGCGTACAGGGCGACACTGAAGCTTTCTTT.